This T cell receptor beta chain was sequenced during a study of T cell responses to AZD1222 COVID-19 vaccine. The CDR3 consists of 11 residues. Germline V lookup: CDR1 DFQATT, CDR2 SNEGSKA (reference sequence). V lost 3 bases and J lost 4, with 4 bases in between. Here immunoSEQ multiplex PCR was the method, and the copy in TCRdb shows in-frame clones only, minus some. The repertoire holds around 99,000 clones, with about nine tenths as singletons. This chain uses TRBV20-1 with TRBJ1-3, with unresolved D. Source: peripheral blood, taken on day 0 of AZD1222 vaccination. The TCR sequence derives from an adult in good health. The CDR3 sequence is CSASVGNTIYF. CDR3 nucleotide sequence: TGCAGTGCTAGTGTGGGAAACACCATATATTTT.